Below, 27 T cell receptor beta chains from the same sample are listed, as sequenced in a study of T cell responses to AZD1222 COVID-19 vaccine. Method: immunoSEQ multiplex PCR; TCRdb's copy keeps in-frame clones and lacks some. The profile shows 95,000 to 100,000 clones, about four fifths of them singletons. The sequenced sample was peripheral blood, obtained 28 days after the second AZD1222 dose. These TCRs come from an adult who received the AZD1222 COVID-19 vaccine.

The chain has TRBV18 and TRBJ2-2; no reliable D call. Germline assignment: CDR1 KGHSH and CDR2 LQKENI. CDR3 size: 16 residues. V was pared by 3 bases and J by 1 base, with 12 bases between. The CDR3 coding sequence is TGTGCCAGCTCACCGAGCGCCGGATTGAACACCGGGGAGCTGTTTTTT. It codes for CASSPSAGLNTGELFF.

The chain couples TRBV12-3 or TRBV12-4 to TRBJ1-6; D is unclear. There are 12 residues in the CDR3. Trimming took 5 bases from V and 14 from J, leaving 13 bases between them. This CDR3 reads CASSPDGVALHF. As DNA, the CDR3 is TGTGCCAGCAGTCCTGACGGAGTTGCCCTCCACTTT.

The chain combines TRBV6-2 or TRBV6-3 with TRBJ2-7; the match to TRBD2 covers 7 bases. Germline CDR1 and CDR2: MNHEY and SVGEGT. This CDR3 has 15 residues. V shed 2 bases and J 4 bases; nucleotides not matched to a gene: 8. CDR3 DNA sequence: TGTGCCAGCAGTTACGAGGACCGGGGGGAATACGAGCAGTACTTC. This encodes CASSYEDRGEYEQYF.

This clone was detected only once. The J gene is TRBJ2-7, the V gene TRBV9; D is perhaps TRBD2 (6 bases). CDR1 and CDR2 (germline): SGDLS, YYNGEE. There are 15 residues in the CDR3. V was trimmed by 0 bases and J by 0 bases, leaving 10 bases between them. In DNA form, the CDR3 reads TGTGCCAGCAGCGTAGATGTGGGGGGCTCCTACGAGCAGTACTTC. Translation gives CASSVDVGGSYEQYF.

The chain has TRBV10-3 and TRBJ1-1, with D unclear. V lost 3 bases to trimming and J lost 7 bases, with 9 bases between them. The CDR3 contains 12 residues. Germline loops: CDR1 ENHRY, CDR2 SYGVKD. The DNA for the CDR3 is TGTGCCATCAGTGATTCGGACGATGAAGCTTTCTTT. It codes for CAISDSDDEAFF.

This clone showed up just a few times. The rearrangement uses TRBV2 and TRBJ2-3, with 15 bases lining up with TRBD2. Germline V gives CDR1 SNHLY, CDR2 FYNNEI. V shed 6 bases, J shed 2 bases, and the junction held 6 bases outside the gene matches. This CDR3 is built from 17 residues. CDR3 protein: CASRGLAGGQNTDTQYF. DNA for the CDR3: TGTGCCAGCAGAGGACTAGCGGGGGGGCAAAACACAGATACGCAGTATTTT.

The rearrangement joins TRBV18 to TRBJ2-3; the D is unclear. Germline loops: CDR1 KGHSH, CDR2 LQKENI. The CDR3 runs 14 residues. With 3 bases removed from V and 1 base from J, the gap between germline ends came to 8 bases. The CDR3 bases are TGTGCCAGCTCACCTCAACATGGCACAGATACGCAGTATTTT. Protein sequence: CASSPQHGTDTQYF.

The chain combines TRBV29-1 with TRBJ2-1, with TRBD2 matching 12 bases. The V and J ends lost 4 bases and 8 bases, in that order; junction bases with no gene match: 6. The CDR3 extends over 14 amino acids. Germline V gene sequence: CDR1 SQVTM, CDR2 ANQGSEA. The CDR3 DNA reads as TGCAGCGTTGGTGCTAGCGGGAGGGGCGATGAGCAGTTCTTC. Protein product: CSVGASGRGDEQFF.

In its sample, this clone was seen a few times. The CDR3 spells CASSGAYGYTF. The CDR3 DNA sequence: TGTGCCAGCAGTGGTGCCTATGGCTACACCTTC. The rearrangement uses TRBV12-3 or TRBV12-4 and TRBJ1-2, with D unresolved. V lost 5 bases and J 4 bases, leaving 5 bases between the germline ends. The CDR3 spans 11 residues.

This rearrangement joins TRBV19 to TRBJ1-1, with a tentative D call TRBD1 (6 bases). The germline V gene has CDR1 LNHDA and CDR2 SQIVND (reference sequence). Trimming removed 3 bases from V and 10 bases from J, with 18 bases in between. The CDR3 spans 14 residues. The CDR3, as DNA: TGTGCCAGTAGTATCGCCGGGACACTCCCTGGAGCTTTCTTT. This encodes CASSIAGTLPGAFF.

The V call is TRBV5-4, the J call TRBJ1-1, with a weak D call TRBD1 (5 bases). Germline lookup yields CDR1 SGHNT and CDR2 YYREEE (reference sequence). Trimming removed 6 bases at V and 0 bases at J, with 12 bases between. The CDR3 totals 14 residues. The DNA for the CDR3 is TGTGCCAGCAAGGACATCTTCATGAACACTGAAGCTTTCTTT. Protein product: CASKDIFMNTEAFF.

This chain links TRBV5-1 with TRBJ1-1; D ambiguous. V was trimmed by 4 bases and J by 1 base, leaving 14 bases between them. The V gene's germline CDR1 is SGHRS and CDR2 YFSETQ. This CDR3 is built from 15 residues. CDR3 loop: CASSHGDTQNTEAFF. The CDR3 DNA reads TGCGCCAGCAGCCACGGCGACACCCAGAACACTGAAGCTTTCTTT. The full variable domain, in which reference TRBV5-1 and TRBJ1-1 provide the parts outside the CDR3, is KAGVTQTPRYLIKTRGQQVTLSCSPISGHRSVSWYQQTPGQGLQFLFEYFSETQRNKGNFPGRFSGRQFSNSRSEMNVSTLELGDSALYLCASSHGDTQNTEAFFGQGTRLTVV.

V usage is TRBV5-4 and J usage is TRBJ2-2; TRBD2 matches 12 bases. The CDR3 contains 16 residues. V was clipped by 0 bases and J by 5 bases; unmatched bases: 2. Per germline, CDR1 SGHNT and CDR2 YYREEE (reference sequence). The CDR3 nucleotides read TGTGCCAGCAGCTTGGCCGGGACTAGCGGGACCGGGGAGCTGTTTTTT. This encodes CASSLAGTSGTGELFF.

The rearrangement joins TRBV24-1 to TRBJ2-7; the match to TRBD1 covers 9 bases. From germline, CDR1 is KGHDR and CDR2 SFDVKD. The CDR3 consists of 15 residues. J gave up 2 bases and V 5 bases, and 6 bases lay outside the gene matches. The CDR3 protein is CATSASGTGPYEQYF. In nucleotides, the CDR3 is TGTGCCACCAGTGCTTCCGGGACAGGGCCCTACGAGCAGTACTTC.

The rearrangement links TRBV6-2 or TRBV6-3 to TRBJ2-4; tentatively, D is TRBD1 (6 bases). Germline CDR1 is MNHEY and CDR2 is SVGEGT. The CDR3 contains 14 residues. The germline V and J ends were trimmed by 2 bases and 5 bases, with 10 bases remaining between them. DNA for the CDR3: TGTGCCAGCAGTTACCCAGGGGACCAAAACATTCAGTACTTC. Its translation: CASSYPGDQNIQYF.

The CDR3 loop is CASSPIEGVNTEAFF. DNA of the CDR3: TGTGCCAGCTCACCCATTGAGGGGGTGAACACTGAAGCTTTCTTT. The gene calls are TRBV18 and TRBJ1-1; D possibly corresponds to TRBD1 (6 bases). The germline V gene encodes CDR1 KGHSH and CDR2 LQKENI. V was pared by 3 bases and J by 0 bases, with 11 bases between. The CDR3 spans 15 residues.

The chain links TRBV27 to TRBJ1-2; D gene unclear. The germline V gene encodes CDR1 MNHEY and CDR2 SMNVEV (reference sequence). Trimming cost V 3 bases and J 0 bases, with 8 bases left between them. The CDR3 runs 14 residues. The CDR3 protein is CASSFRITNYGYTF. The CDR3 DNA follows: TGTGCCAGCAGTTTCCGGATTACTAACTATGGCTACACCTTC.

This chain connects TRBV18 to TRBJ2-5; D remains unclear. From germline, CDR1 is KGHSH and CDR2 LQKENI. Between the trimmed V and J ends, which lost 3 bases and 2 bases, there was a span of 4 bases. The CDR3 contains 12 residues. The CDR3 DNA sequence: TGTGCCAGCTCACCCCCGCAAGAGACCCAGTACTTC. Translated, it gives CASSPPQETQYF.

J is TRBJ2-7 and V is TRBV9; D gene uncertain. The V and J ends lost 2 bases and 6 bases respectively, with 6 bases between them. The CDR3 covers 11 residues. In germline, CDR1 is SGDLS, CDR2 YYNGEE. This chain's CDR3 is CASSVRSEQYF. The CDR3 nucleotides are TGTGCCAGCAGCGTGCGGAGCGAGCAGTACTTC.

V usage is TRBV3-1 (or the pseudogene TRBV3-2) and J usage is TRBJ1-1, with 7 nucleotides matching TRBD1. This CDR3 is 14 amino acids long. J lost 0 bases, V lost 4 bases, and 2 bases had no gene match. Germline-derived CDR1 and CDR2 are LGHDT and YNNKEL (reference sequence). The CDR3 region is CASSLGQMNTEAFF. The CDR3 DNA follows: TGTGCCAGCAGCCTGGGACAGATGAACACTGAAGCTTTCTTT.

Notes on this clone: Other DNA sequences from this sample encode an identical CDR3 as well. This rearrangement joins TRBV7-9 to TRBJ1-3; no definite D call. Germline V CDR1 and CDR2: SEHNR, FQNEAQ (reference sequence). The V and J ends lost 3 bases and 0 bases respectively, with 6 bases between them. This CDR3 spans 14 amino acids. The CDR3 DNA is TGTGCCAGCAGCTTGAGGAGCTCTGGAAACACCATATATTTT. Translating gives CASSLRSSGNTIYF.

The chain uses TRBV2 and TRBJ1-2; maybe TRBD1 (6 bases). CDR1 and CDR2 from the germline V gene are SNHLY and FYNNEI. V was pared by 5 bases and J by 8 bases, with 18 bases between. There are 14 residues in the CDR3. CDR3 in DNA: TGTGCCAGCAGTCCCCCTCACAGGGTTGGAGGCTACACCTTC. This sequence encodes CASSPPHRVGGYTF.

The J gene is TRBJ2-5, the V gene TRBV30; 7 bases match TRBD1. The length of the CDR3 is 14 residues. In germline, CDR1 is GTSNPN, CDR2 SVGIG (reference sequence). Unmatched junction bases numbered 10, after V lost 8 bases and J lost 1 base. The CDR3 nucleotides read TGTGCCGGAAGTTCGGGACAGATCCAAGAGACCCAGTACTTC. Its translation: CAGSSGQIQETQYF.

The table lists this clone with a count of one. The chain has TRBV4-1 and TRBJ2-5; 13 bases map to TRBD2. CDR1 is MGHRA, CDR2 YSYEKL, per germline. This CDR3 is 15 amino acids long. Trimming cost V 6 bases and J 7 bases; bases outside gene matches: 8. The CDR3 DNA sequence: TGCGCCAGCAGTATGGGACTAGCGGGACGAGGGACCCAGTACTTC. It encodes CASSMGLAGRGTQYF.

This chain's CDR3 is CASSLVGFSIEQYF. The CDR3 nucleotides read TGCGCCAGCAGCTTGGTAGGGTTTAGCATCGAGCAGTACTTC. This chain joins TRBV5-1 and TRBJ2-7; D not resolved. V was clipped by 0 bases and J by 6 bases, with 13 bases between them. The length of the CDR3 is 14 residues. Per the germline V gene, CDR1 is SGHRS and CDR2 is YFSETQ.

The gene calls are TRBV11-2 and TRBJ1-1; D remains ambiguous. Germline V gene data show CDR1 as SGHAT and CDR2 as FQNNGV. V was trimmed by 3 bases and J by 1 base, leaving 0 bases between them. The CDR3 extends over 11 amino acids. CDR3 coding DNA: TGTGCCAGCAGCTTGAACACTGAAGCTTTCTTT. Amino acid sequence: CASSLNTEAFF.

This rearrangement joins TRBV7-3 to TRBJ2-7; D may be TRBD2 (6 bases). V lost 5 bases to trimming and J lost 4 bases, with 12 bases between them. The CDR3 runs to 13 residues. Per the germline V gene, CDR1 is SGHTA and CDR2 is FQGTGA. Here the CDR3 reads CASSKDRGYEQYF. The CDR3 DNA is TGTGCCAGCAGCAAAGACCGGGGGTACGAGCAGTACTTC. Complete variable domain (other parts from reference TRBV7-3 and TRBJ2-7): GAGVSQTPSNKVTEKGKYVELRCDPISGHTALYWYRQSLGQGPEFLIYFQGTGAADDSGLPNDRFFAVRPEGSVSTLKIQRTERGDSAVYLCASSKDRGYEQYFGPGTRLTVT.